The 27 T cell receptor beta chains below come from one sample, sequenced in a study of blood T cell repertoires in COVID-19. TCRdb's copy holds only in-frame clones and misses some; the assay was immunoSEQ multiplex PCR. This table holds 350,000 to 450,000 clones, approximately 89% found once. The sample was peripheral blood. These receptors were obtained from a woman aged 60-70 years with COVID-19, enrolled during active disease.

This sequence joins TRBV5-1 and TRBJ2-6; TRBD1 might be the D (5 bases). With 2 bases removed from V and 0 bases from J, the gap between germline ends came to 12 bases. The CDR3 length is 17 residues. Germline V gene lookup returns CDR1 SGHRS and CDR2 YFSETQ. CDR3 region: CASSFDGHSSGANVLTF. Here the CDR3 DNA reads TGCGCCAGCAGCTTTGATGGACACTCCTCTGGGGCCAACGTCCTGACTTTC.

This rearrangement joins TRBV18 to TRBJ1-1, with a tentative D call TRBD1 (5 bases). The CDR3 runs to 14 residues. Trimming took 3 bases from V and 1 from J, leaving 9 bases between them. Germline CDR1 reads KGHSH; CDR2 reads LQKENI. The CDR3 DNA is TGTGCCAGCTCACCCATACAGGAGAACACTGAAGCTTTCTTT. Amino acid sequence: CASSPIQENTEAFF.

The CDR3 nucleotides read TGCGCCAGCAGCTTGGATCCAGGTCCCTATGGCTACACCTTC. Translating it yields CASSLDPGPYGYTF. The J gene is TRBJ1-2, the V gene TRBV5-1; D ambiguous. The V end was cut by 0 bases, the J end by 4 bases, with 10 bases between. CDR3 length: 14 residues. CDR1 is SGHRS and CDR2 is YFSETQ in the germline V gene.

This sequence joins TRBV5-1 and TRBJ1-1; D remains unclear. The V end was cut by 4 bases, the J end by 11 bases, with 21 bases between. Germline lookup yields CDR1 SGHRS and CDR2 YFSETQ. The CDR3 totals 14 residues. The CDR3 DNA reads TGCGCCAGCAGCCCTGACCCGGGGAGCGTTCAGGCTTTCTTT. Translation gives CASSPDPGSVQAFF.

The chain links TRBV9 to TRBJ1-6, with 9 bases matching TRBD1. V lost 2 bases to trimming and J lost 5 bases; unmatched junction nucleotides: 2. The CDR3 extends over 15 amino acids. The germline V gene has CDR1 SGDLS and CDR2 YYNGEE. CDR3 region: CASSVGQGNNSPLHF. CDR3 in DNA: TGTGCCAGCAGCGTCGGACAGGGGAATAATTCACCCCTCCACTTT. Looking up the rest from reference TRBV9 and TRBJ1-6 gives the full variable domain: DSGVTQTPKHLITATGQRVTLRCSPRSGDLSVYWYQQSLDQGLQFLIQYYNGEERAKGNILERFSAQQFPDLHSELNLSSLELGDSALYFCASSVGQGNNSPLHFGNGTRLTVT.

The chain couples TRBV9 to TRBJ1-3; D unclear. Germline V CDR1 and CDR2: SGDLS, YYNGEE. This CDR3 has 17 amino acids. V lost 2 bases to trimming and J lost 4 bases, with 19 bases between them. In nucleotides, the CDR3 is TGTGCCAGCAGCGTCGACCTGGCGGGAGTGGCAGGAAACACCATATATTTT. Residues: CASSVDLAGVAGNTIYF.

The chain links TRBV11-2 to TRBJ2-7; 11 nucleotides line up with TRBD2. The CDR3 contains 16 residues. Looked up from germline, CDR1 is SGHAT and CDR2 is FQNNGV. The junction had 11 bases not matched to a gene; V was cut back by 6 bases and J by 4 bases. Here the CDR3 reads CASSTTSGALRYEQYF. CDR3 bases: TGTGCCAGCAGTACGACTAGCGGGGCCCTTCGGTACGAGCAGTACTTC.

The chain employs TRBV5-1 and TRBJ1-2, with D maybe TRBD1 (5 bases). The V end was cut by 4 bases, the J end by 4 bases, with 14 bases between. The CDR3 has 14 residues. The germline V gene has CDR1 SGHRS and CDR2 YFSETQ. CDR3 loop: CASSPQTEVYGYTF. CDR3 nucleotide sequence: TGCGCCAGCAGCCCTCAGACAGAGGTCTATGGCTACACCTTC. Supplemented by reference TRBV5-1 and TRBJ1-2, the full variable domain reads KAGVTQTPRYLIKTRGQQVTLSCSPISGHRSVSWYQQTPGQGLQFLFEYFSETQRNKGNFPGRFSGRQFSNSRSEMNVSTLELGDSALYLCASSPQTEVYGYTFGSGTRLTVV.

The chain joins TRBV10-3 to TRBJ2-1, with 15 bases identical to TRBD2. This CDR3 contains 15 residues. The junction had 1 base not matched to a gene; V was cut back by 4 bases and J by 6 bases. Germline loops: CDR1 ENHRY, CDR2 SYGVKD. The CDR3 nucleotides are TGTGCCATCAGTGGGGGACTAGCGGGGGGCAATGAGCAGTTCTTC. Amino acid sequence: CAISGGLAGGNEQFF.

The gene calls are TRBV5-1 and TRBJ2-1; TRBD2 might be the D (5 bases). This CDR3 region has 14 residues. Per the germline V gene, CDR1 is SGHRS and CDR2 is YFSETQ. The ends were cut back, 2 bases at V and 4 bases at J, with 10 bases in the middle. CDR3 protein: CASSLPAAYNEQFF. The CDR3 region has the DNA TGCGCCAGCAGCTTACCAGCGGCATACAATGAGCAGTTCTTC.

The V gene is TRBV2, the J gene TRBJ2-2; maybe TRBD1 (6 bases). The CDR3 covers 12 residues. CDR1 SNHLY and CDR2 FYNNEI come from the germline V gene. The V and J ends lost 6 bases and 10 bases respectively, with 12 bases between them. Written as DNA, the CDR3 is TGTGCCAGCAGAGTAAGGGGGACGGAGCTGTTTTTT. Translation: CASRVRGTELFF.

V gene TRBV28 combines with J gene TRBJ1-6; 9 nucleotides align to TRBD1. The germline V gene has CDR1 MDHEN and CDR2 SYDVKM. This CDR3 spans 15 amino acids. The trim removed 5 bases at V and 9 bases at J, leaving 8 bases unmatched. In DNA form, the CDR3 reads TGTGCCAGCAGTACTCCGGGACAGGGTTCTTCACCCCTCCACTTT. Amino acids: CASSTPGQGSSPLHF.

Of note for this clone: At one end the junction does not follow the germline gene, possibly because of a read error. V is TRBV7-9 and J is TRBJ2-7, with 12 positions matching TRBD2. The CDR3 has 14 amino acids. The germline gives CDR1 SEHNR, CDR2 FQNEAQ (reference sequence). The CDR3: CASSLAGGPREQYF. The CDR3 DNA sequence: TGTGCCAGCAGCCTAGCGGGGGGGCCTCGCGAGCAGTACTTC.

The rearrangement uses TRBV28 and TRBJ1-2; possible D gene TRBD1, 6 bases. The germline V gene encodes CDR1 MDHEN and CDR2 SYDVKM. Trimming removed 5 bases at V and 3 bases at J, with 16 bases between. The CDR3 spans 15 residues. The CDR3 loop is CASSTRWGQDYGYTF. DNA of the CDR3: TGTGCCAGCAGTACCCGATGGGGGCAGGACTATGGCTACACCTTC.

V and J are TRBV5-4 and TRBJ2-5; 7 bases line up with TRBD1. This CDR3 spans 15 amino acids. The junction had 11 bases not matched to a gene; V was cut back by 4 bases and J by 5 bases. The germline gives CDR1 SGHNT, CDR2 YYREEE (reference sequence). The CDR3 nucleotides are TGTGCCAGCAGCGGGGGACAGCTTAAGATCGAGACCCAGTACTTC. This sequence encodes CASSGGQLKIETQYF.

The chain combines TRBV5-1 with TRBJ2-3; a possible D gene is TRBD2 (6 bases). Germline-derived CDR1 and CDR2 are SGHRS and YFSETQ. The CDR3 covers 14 residues. Trimming removed 4 bases from V and 5 bases from J, with 14 bases in between. The DNA of the CDR3 is TGCGCCAGCAGCCCCGAAGGAGCGGGAGATACGCAGTATTTT. This codes for CASSPEGAGDTQYF. Looking up the rest from reference TRBV5-1 and TRBJ2-3 gives the full variable domain: KAGVTQTPRYLIKTRGQQVTLSCSPISGHRSVSWYQQTPGQGLQFLFEYFSETQRNKGNFPGRFSGRQFSNSRSEMNVSTLELGDSALYLCASSPEGAGDTQYFGPGTRLTVL.

This clone was seen just once. The chain joins TRBV27 to TRBJ1-2, with D perhaps TRBD1 (6 bases). This CDR3 comprises 13 residues. Trimming removed 3 bases at V and 7 bases at J, with 12 bases between. Germline CDR1 and CDR2: MNHEY and SMNVEV (reference sequence). The CDR3 nucleotides read TGTGCCAGCAGTTTGAGGGGGGGTTCTGGCTACACCTTC. This sequence encodes CASSLRGGSGYTF.

V gene TRBV25-1 combines with J gene TRBJ1-1, with D unresolved. CDR1 is MGHDK and CDR2 is SYGVNS in the germline V gene. V gave up 5 bases and J gave up 7 bases, with 26 bases separating them. The CDR3 consists of 17 residues. In DNA form, the CDR3 reads TGTGCCAGCAGTCGTGCCGCTATCGCTTCGTTTGGTGGTGAAGCTTTCTTT. Amino acids: CASSRAAIASFGGEAFF.

The CDR3 sequence: CASRKQFHQPQHF. The CDR3 region has the DNA TGTGCCAGCAGGAAACAGTTTCATCAGCCCCAGCATTTT. V is TRBV28 and J is TRBJ1-5, with D unresolved. Between the trimmed V and J ends, which lost 6 bases and 5 bases, there was a span of 11 bases. Germline assignment: CDR1 MDHEN and CDR2 SYDVKM. This CDR3 contains 13 residues.

The chain carries TRBV6-5 and TRBJ1-4, with D uncertain. CDR3 length: 15 amino acids. Germline V gene lookup returns CDR1 MNHEY and CDR2 SVGAGI. Trimming stripped 0 bases from V and 6 bases from J, with 11 bases between. The CDR3 loop is CASSYSGSRDEKLFF. Here the CDR3 DNA reads TGTGCCAGCAGTTACTCTGGCTCTCGGGATGAAAAACTGTTTTTT.

The chain carries TRBV6-5 and TRBJ2-1; D call uncertain. Between the trimmed V and J ends, which lost 6 bases and 1 base, there was a span of 13 bases. Germline values: CDR1 MNHEY, CDR2 SVGAGI. This CDR3 is built from 15 residues. CDR3 amino acids: CASRYPGGSYNEQFF. In DNA, the CDR3 is TGTGCCAGCAGATACCCAGGTGGGTCCTACAATGAGCAGTTCTTC.

CDR3: CASSLLGDSYNEQFF. The DNA of the CDR3 is TGTGCCAGCAGCTTGCTAGGGGACTCCTACAATGAGCAGTTCTTC. The chain has TRBV5-5 and TRBJ2-1; TRBD1 is a possible D gene (5 bases). Trimming stripped 1 base from V and 0 bases from J, with 8 bases between. The CDR3 extends over 15 amino acids. Looked up from germline, CDR1 is SGHKS and CDR2 is YYEKEE (reference sequence).

The chain couples TRBV28 to TRBJ1-4; maybe TRBD1 (6 bases). Looked up from germline, CDR1 is MDHEN and CDR2 is SYDVKM. Trimming stripped 3 bases from V and 8 bases from J, with 19 bases between. CDR3 size: 16 residues. The CDR3 nucleotides read TGTGCCAGCAGTTTGCCATTGACAGGACGAGGCGAAAAACTGTTTTTT. This sequence encodes CASSLPLTGRGEKLFF.

The chain links TRBV4-1 to TRBJ1-4; TRBD1 agrees at 8 bases. This CDR3 comprises 15 residues. Germline CDR1 and CDR2: MGHRA and YSYEKL. After removal of 3 bases from V and 6 bases from J, the junction contained 6 bases not matched to a gene. CDR3 loop: CASSQTDRDHEKLFF. CDR3 bases: TGCGCCAGCAGCCAGACGGACAGGGACCATGAAAAACTGTTTTTT.

V and J are TRBV6-6 and TRBJ2-7; D not resolved. Germline assignment: CDR1 MNHNY and CDR2 SVGAGI (reference sequence). This CDR3 is built from 15 residues. The V end was cut by 6 bases, the J end by 2 bases, with 17 bases between. CDR3 region: CASRRNTRQAYEQYF. The CDR3 region has the DNA TGTGCCAGCAGACGAAACACCCGCCAAGCCTACGAGCAGTACTTC.

The V call is TRBV7-2, the J call TRBJ2-7, with 9 bases aligning to TRBD1. J was trimmed by 4 bases and V by 4 bases; bases with no gene match: 5. This CDR3 region has 14 residues. CDR1 and CDR2 (germline): SGHTA, FQGNSA. The CDR3 bases are TGTGCCAGCAGCTCGGGACAGGGCTGGTACGAGCAGTACTTC. This encodes CASSSGQGWYEQYF.

The chain carries TRBV29-1 and TRBJ2-7; 8 nucleotides agree with TRBD1. The CDR3 totals 14 residues. CDR1 and CDR2 (germline): SQVTM, ANQGSEA. J was trimmed by 2 bases and V by 4 bases; bases with no gene match: 7. The CDR3 nucleotides read TGCAGCGTTGGACCGAGGACAGGGACCTACGAGCAGTACTTC. Translating gives CSVGPRTGTYEQYF.